These T cell receptor beta chains were read from a single sample in a study of shared clonotypes between healthy human individuals. Some clones are missing from TCRdb's copy, which holds only in-frame ones; the method was immunoSEQ multiplex PCR. The sample holds under 2,500,000 clones, roughly 95% seen once. The source material was naive CD4+ T cells sorted from blood. The receptor set was obtained from a man between 18 and 29 years old in good health. The CDR3 runs from the conserved cysteine through the conserved F or W. D genes are given only for firm matches. Clone size appears in some rows only: once, few, many, or a class for an expanded clone.

CDR3 protein	CDR3 DNA	J gene	clone size	D gene	V gene
CASSYSWTIPDTQYF	TGTGCCAGCAGTTACTCTTGGACTATTCCAGATACGCAGTATTTT	TRBJ2-3	.	.	TRBV6-5
CASSNRDRGLSGANVLTF	TGCGCCAGCAGCAACCGGGACAGGGGGCTCTCTGGGGCCAACGTCCTGACTTTC	TRBJ2-6	.	TRBD1	TRBV5-1
CASSLLASYKEKLFF	TGTGCCAGCAGCTTATTGGCCAGCTATAAAGAAAAACTGTTTTTT	TRBJ1-4	.	.	TRBV5-5
CASSGQGGPTDTQYF	TGTGCCAGCAGTGGGCAGGGCGGGCCCACAGATACGCAGTATTTT	TRBJ2-3	.	.	TRBV6-1
CASSLGAGSGEQYF	TGTGCCAGCAGCTTAGGAGCGGGGTCTGGCGAGCAGTACTTC	TRBJ2-7	.	TRBD2	TRBV7-9
CASSTDPGAKNIQYF	TGTGCCAGCAGCACCGACCCAGGAGCCAAAAACATTCAGTACTTC	TRBJ2-4	.	.	TRBV9
CASSGGQYNQPQHF	TGTGCCAGCAGCGGGGGACAGTACAATCAGCCCCAGCATTTT	TRBJ1-5	.	TRBD1	TRBV11-2
CASSQDRSLYQGNTIYF	TGTGCCAGCAGCCAAGATCGGAGCCTATATCAAGGAAACACCATATATTTT	TRBJ1-3	.	.	TRBV4-2
CASSADHRGGIAEAFF	TGTGCCAGCAGCGCCGACCACAGGGGCGGTATCGCTGAAGCTTTCTTT	TRBJ1-1	.	TRBD1	TRBV7-6
CASSAGHTDAGNSPLHF	TGCGCCAGCAGCGCGGGACATACGGACGCTGGTAATTCACCCCTCCACTTT	TRBJ1-6	.	.	TRBV5-1
CSVSGRGRGVGYTF	TGCAGCGTTTCTGGTAGGGGGCGCGGGGTTGGCTACACCTTC	TRBJ1-2	.	TRBD1	TRBV29-1
CASSLGAGLAGNTGELFF	TGTGCCAGCAGCTTAGGAGCGGGACTAGCGGGAAACACCGGGGAGCTGTTTTTT	TRBJ2-2	.	TRBD2	TRBV7-2
CASSIDEGPGTEAFF	TGTGCCAGTAGTATAGATGAGGGCCCGGGAACTGAAGCTTTCTTT	TRBJ1-1	.	.	TRBV19
CASSRTSGTDTQYF	TGTGCCAGCAGCCGCACTAGCGGCACAGATACGCAGTATTTT	TRBJ2-3	.	TRBD2	TRBV13
CASSQDSRGLVGYTF	TGCGCCAGCAGCCAAGATAGCAGGGGGCTCGTTGGCTACACCTTC	TRBJ1-2	once	TRBD1	TRBV4-1
CASSDGETQYF	TGTGCCAGCAGTGACGGGGAGACCCAGTACTTC	TRBJ2-5	.	.	TRBV2
CASSLGRGEKLFF	TGTGCCAGCAGCTTAGGAAGGGGCGAAAAACTGTTTTTT	TRBJ1-4	.	.	TRBV7-3
CAISESSGSSVGEQFF	TGTGCCATCAGTGAGAGTAGCGGGAGCAGCGTGGGTGAGCAGTTCTTC	TRBJ2-1	.	TRBD2	TRBV10-3
CASSWSDTQYF	TGCGCCAGCAGCTGGAGTGATACGCAGTATTTT	TRBJ2-3	once	.	TRBV5-1
CASRLPGQGKADTQYF	TGTGCCAGCAGACTGCCGGGACAGGGGAAGGCAGATACGCAGTATTTT	TRBJ2-3	.	TRBD1	TRBV7-9
CAWFRVDEQFF	TGTGCCTGGTTTCGTGTGGATGAGCAGTTCTTC	TRBJ2-1	.	.	TRBV30
CASSLISSGGIETQYF	TGTGCCAGCAGCTTAATTAGTAGCGGGGGGATAGAGACCCAGTACTTC	TRBJ2-5	once	TRBD2	TRBV7-9
CASSGGVMNTEAFF	TGTGCCAGCAGTGGAGGGGTCATGAACACTGAAGCTTTCTTT	TRBJ1-1	.	.	TRBV5-4
CASSLRWGLVNTEAFF	TGCGCCAGCAGCTTGAGGTGGGGACTTGTGAACACTGAAGCTTTCTTT	TRBJ1-1	.	.	TRBV5-1
CASSQDVGQTLAKNIQYF	TGCGCCAGCAGCCAAGATGTCGGGCAGACCCTAGCCAAAAACATTCAGTACTTC	TRBJ2-4	.	.	TRBV4-1
CASSRGDFYEQYF	TGTGCCAGCTCTCGGGGGGACTTCTACGAGCAGTACTTC	TRBJ2-7	.	TRBD2	TRBV18
CASSPRTGTSYEQYF	TGCGCCAGCAGCCCGAGGACAGGGACCTCCTACGAGCAGTACTTC	TRBJ2-7	.	TRBD1	TRBV5-1
CASSLDRGVIEQFF	TGTGCCAGCAGCTTAGATCGTGGAGTGATTGAGCAGTTCTTC	TRBJ2-1	.	.	TRBV11-2
CASSQDTSMGGETQYF	TGCGCCAGCAGCCAAGATACTAGCATGGGCGGAGAGACCCAGTACTTC	TRBJ2-5	.	.	TRBV4-1
CASSQPVLAGDISGTQYF	TGCGCCAGCAGCCAACCCGTCCTAGCAGGAGATATTTCAGGCACGCAGTATTTT	TRBJ2-3	.	.	TRBV4-1
CASSYLHYEQYF	TGTGCCAGCAGCTACCTCCACTACGAGCAGTACTTC	TRBJ2-7	.	.	TRBV11-2
CASSRTGYNEQYF	TGTGCCAGCAGTAGGACAGGGTACAACGAGCAGTACTTC	TRBJ2-7	.	TRBD1	TRBV6-5
CSVGLGGADTQYF	TGCAGCGTGGGACTAGGCGGGGCAGATACGCAGTATTTT	TRBJ2-3	.	TRBD2	TRBV29-1
CASSRGGVSSYEQYF	TGTGCCAGCTCCCGAGGGGGAGTAAGCTCCTACGAGCAGTACTTC	TRBJ2-7	.	.	TRBV6-5
CASSSWGSMNTEAFF	TGTGCCAGCAGCTCCTGGGGTTCTATGAACACTGAAGCTTTCTTT	TRBJ1-1	.	.	TRBV5-6
CASSRDRVSTEAFF	TGTGCCAGCAGCAGGGACAGGGTTTCCACTGAAGCTTTCTTT	TRBJ1-1	once	TRBD1	TRBV13
CASSIGVNSQPQHF	TGTGCCAGTAGTATAGGGGTTAACAGTCAGCCCCAGCATTTT	TRBJ1-5	.	.	TRBV19
CASSSGTVRTDTQYF	TGCGCCAGCAGCTCGGGGACAGTAAGAACAGATACGCAGTATTTT	TRBJ2-3	.	TRBD1	TRBV5-1
CASSSGTGYNEQFF	TGTGCCAGCAGTTCCGGGACCGGATACAATGAGCAGTTCTTC	TRBJ2-1	.	.	TRBV6-5
CASSLAPEMNTEAFF	TGCGCCAGCAGCTTGGCCCCCGAGATGAACACTGAAGCTTTCTTT	TRBJ1-1	.	.	TRBV5-1